One and the same sample provided the 25 T cell receptor beta chains below, sequenced in a study of a mutant IDH1 vaccine in newly diagnosed glioma. The method was immunoSEQ multiplex PCR; TCRdb's version includes in-frame clones alone and lacks a portion of them. The sample holds around 50,000 clones, just over 85% seen once. Time point defined: baseline, week 1 (first vaccination visit). The sample's treatment: pre-vaccination baseline after standard-of-care therapy. Sequencing used PBMCs, obtained from a glioma patient treated with radiotherapy, temozolomide or both. These receptors originate from a man in his forties or fifties with glioma.

The chain employs TRBV19 and TRBJ2-1, with 10 bases fitting TRBD2. Germline CDR1 is LNHDA and CDR2 is SQIVND (reference sequence). After removal of 4 bases from V and 2 bases from J, the junction contained 14 bases not matched to a gene. This CDR3 spans 19 amino acids. The CDR3 nucleotides read TGTGCCAGTAGTAAGGGACGTAGCGGGAGGTCCGATGCCTACAATGAGCAGTTCTTC. Translation gives CASSKGRSGRSDAYNEQFF.

The V gene is TRBV28, the J gene TRBJ1-5, with no clear D. Per the germline V gene, CDR1 is MDHEN and CDR2 is SYDVKM. V lost 2 bases to trimming and J lost 1 base, with 12 bases between them. This CDR3 spans 16 amino acids. CDR3 nucleotide sequence: TGTGCCAGCAGTTTAGGATCGGCGGGAAGCAATCAGCCCCAGCATTTT. Amino acids: CASSLGSAGSNQPQHF. Using reference TRBV28 and TRBJ1-5 for the parts outside the CDR3, the full variable domain is DVKVTQSSRYLVKRTGEKVFLECVQDMDHENMFWYRQDPGLGLRLIYFSYDVKMKEKGDIPEGYSVSREKKERFSLILESASTNQTSMYLCASSLGSAGSNQPQHFGDGTRLSIL.

V and J are TRBV2 and TRBJ1-1, with D tentatively TRBD1 (6 bases). Germline V lookup: CDR1 SNHLY, CDR2 FYNNEI. This CDR3 is built from 10 residues. V gave up 9 bases and J gave up 10 bases, with 12 bases separating them. In DNA, the CDR3 is TGTGCCAGAAGACAGGAGGGAGCTTTCTTT. Translation: CARRQEGAFF.

This clone was recorded once. Here the CDR3 reads CASSLPGQNYEQYF. CDR3 nucleotide sequence: TGTGCCAGCAGCCTGCCGGGACAGAATTACGAGCAGTACTTC. This chain links TRBV5-6 with TRBJ2-7; 7 bases fit TRBD1. J lost 4 bases, V lost 4 bases, and 8 bases had no gene match. This CDR3 is 14 amino acids long. Germline V lookup: CDR1 SGHDT, CDR2 YYEEEE. The entire variable domain, with the rest obtained from reference TRBV5-6 and TRBJ2-7, is as follows: DAGVTQSPTHLIKTRGQQVTLRCSPKSGHDTVSWYQQALGQGPQFIFQYYEEEERQRGNFPDRFSGHQFPNYSSELNVNALLLGDSALYLCASSLPGQNYEQYFGPGTRLTVT.

CDR3 DNA: TGTGCCAGCTCACCCCCGACTAGCGGGAGGGGCGAGCAGTACTTC. Translation gives CASSPPTSGRGEQYF. The V and J genes are TRBV18 and TRBJ2-7, with TRBD2 matching 14 bases. The CDR3 extends over 15 amino acids. The V gene end was trimmed by 3 bases and the J gene end by 6 bases; junction bases not matched to a gene: 4. Germline assignment: CDR1 KGHSH and CDR2 LQKENI.

The chain recombines TRBV5-5 with TRBJ2-5; D unresolved. The CDR3 has 15 residues. V was trimmed by 2 bases and J by 1 base, leaving 12 bases between them. Germline V lookup: CDR1 SGHKS, CDR2 YYEKEE (reference sequence). The CDR3 reads CASSFSVSSQETQYF. CDR3 DNA: TGTGCCAGCAGCTTCTCTGTGTCTTCCCAAGAGACCCAGTACTTC.

The chain recombines TRBV2 with TRBJ1-2, with 10 positions matching TRBD1. Germline CDR1 SNHLY, CDR2 FYNNEI. The CDR3 is 15 residues long. The J segment lost 4 bases and the V segment lost 4 bases, leaving 6 bases of the junction unmatched. CDR3 nucleotide sequence: TGTGCCAGCAGTGCCCGGGACAGGGGTACCTATGGCTACACCTTC. This encodes CASSARDRGTYGYTF.

This chain connects TRBV10-3 to TRBJ2-7; TRBD1 is a possible D gene (6 bases). Trimming left V 3 bases short and J 11 bases short, with 14 bases between. The germline V gene encodes CDR1 ENHRY and CDR2 SYGVKD. CDR3 length equals 12 residues. The CDR3 region has the DNA TGTGCCATCAGTGACTCAGGGGTCCAAAAGTACTTC. As protein: CAISDSGVQKYF.

In nucleotides, the CDR3 is TGTGCCAGCAGTTTGTGGATAGTAGGAGCTACTGAAGCTTTCTTT. Translating gives CASSLWIVGATEAFF. The chain combines TRBV27 with TRBJ1-1, with D unclear. V was shortened by 3 bases and J by 5 bases, with 16 bases between the two germline ends. Germline CDR1 reads MNHEY; CDR2 reads SMNVEV (reference sequence). This CDR3 has 15 amino acids.

This sequence joins TRBV12-5 and TRBJ2-5; TRBD2 might be the D (6 bases). Germline V gives CDR1 LGHNT, CDR2 FRNRAP. V dropped 6 bases and J dropped 4 bases, with 12 bases sitting between them. This CDR3 has 13 amino acids. The CDR3 protein is CASGPRGAETQYF. CDR3 bases: TGTGCTAGTGGGCCCCGCGGGGCAGAGACCCAGTACTTC.

The J gene is TRBJ2-7, the V gene TRBV28, with D tentatively TRBD1 or TRBD2 (5 bases each). CDR1 is MDHEN and CDR2 is SYDVKM in the germline V gene. V was shortened by 7 bases and J by 2 bases, with 18 bases between the two germline ends. The CDR3 has 15 amino acids. The CDR3 nucleotides read TGTGCCAGCAAGGTGGCGGCAGGGAGTCCCTACGAGCAGTACTTC. Its protein product is CASKVAAGSPYEQYF. The entire variable domain, with the rest obtained from reference TRBV28 and TRBJ2-7, is as follows: DVKVTQSSRYLVKRTGEKVFLECVQDMDHENMFWYRQDPGLGLRLIYFSYDVKMKEKGDIPEGYSVSREKKERFSLILESASTNQTSMYLCASKVAAGSPYEQYFGPGTRLTVT.

V is TRBV29-1 and J is TRBJ2-3; 10 bases line up with TRBD1. From germline, CDR1 is SQVTM and CDR2 ANQGSEA. This CDR3 region has 13 residues. Germline trimming cut 4 bases from V and 6 bases from J; bases unmatched to any gene: 4. The CDR3 loop is CSVVGQGSDTQYF. DNA for the CDR3: TGCAGCGTTGTGGGACAGGGGTCGGATACGCAGTATTTT.

V is TRBV27 and J is TRBJ2-1, with 11 bases aligning to TRBD2. Trimming removed 6 bases from V and 5 bases from J; junction bases left unmatched: 9. CDR3 length equals 16 residues. Germline V lookup: CDR1 MNHEY, CDR2 SMNVEV (reference sequence). Here the CDR3 DNA reads TGTGCCAGCAGCCCTAGCGGGGGGTGGGGGAACAATGAGCAGTTCTTC. It translates to CASSPSGGWGNNEQFF.

V gene TRBV19 combines with J gene TRBJ2-6; D unclear. In germline, CDR1 is LNHDA, CDR2 SQIVND (reference sequence). V was clipped by 6 bases and J by 0 bases, with 9 bases between them. The CDR3 length is 15 residues. In DNA, the CDR3 is TGTGCCAGTAGAGACGGACCCTCTGGGGCCAACGTCCTGACTTTC. Protein product: CASRDGPSGANVLTF.

This clone was counted only a few times. The gene calls are TRBV19 and TRBJ2-7; tentative D call: TRBD2 (5 bases). In germline, CDR1 is LNHDA, CDR2 SQIVND (reference sequence). The CDR3 runs to 12 residues. V lost 7 bases and J 3 bases, leaving 10 bases between the germline ends. The CDR3 reads CASNDGSYEQYF. The CDR3 bases are TGTGCCAGTAATGATGGGAGCTACGAGCAGTACTTC.

The chain links TRBV11-2 to TRBJ1-1, with D hard to call. Germline V gives CDR1 SGHAT, CDR2 FQNNGV. The CDR3 has 12 amino acids. Trimming cost V 5 bases and J 5 bases, with 9 bases left between them. In DNA, the CDR3 is TGTGCCAGCAGCCACGGCGGTACTGAAGCTTTCTTT. Protein: CASSHGGTEAFF.

V usage is TRBV7-2 and J usage is TRBJ2-3; no firm D call. The length of the CDR3 is 16 residues. V was clipped by 3 bases and J by 4 bases, with 17 bases between them. Germline lookup yields CDR1 SGHTA and CDR2 FQGNSA. The DNA of the CDR3 is TGTGCCAGCAGCTTCCCCCCCTATGTTGTGGCAGATACGCAGTATTTT. Amino acid sequence: CASSFPPYVVADTQYF. Full variable domain (outside the CDR3, taken from reference TRBV7-2 and TRBJ2-3): GAGVSQSPSNKVTEKGKDVELRCDPISGHTALYWYRQSLGQGLEFLIYFQGNSAPDKSGLPSDRFSAERTGGSVSTLTIQRTQQEDSAVYLCASSFPPYVVADTQYFGPGTRLTVL.

The chain links TRBV14 to TRBJ2-1; no clear D gene. The V gene's germline CDR1 is SGHDN and CDR2 FVKESK. The CDR3 contains 15 residues. V lost 2 bases and J 3 bases, leaving 11 bases between the germline ends. The CDR3 protein is CASSQRTRLYNEQFF. In nucleotides, the CDR3 is TGTGCCAGCAGCCAACGAACAAGACTCTACAATGAGCAGTTCTTC.

V and J are TRBV5-6 and TRBJ1-4; D is uncertain. The CDR3 contains 14 residues. Germline loops: CDR1 SGHDT, CDR2 YYEEEE. The V end was cut by 5 bases, the J end by 6 bases, with 14 bases between. CDR3: CASRLGGWDEKLFF. As DNA, the CDR3 is TGTGCCAGCAGATTAGGAGGGTGGGATGAAAAACTGTTTTTT.

The chain joins TRBV7-3 to TRBJ2-7, with D perhaps matching TRBD2 (6 bases). The CDR3 totals 16 residues. Between the trimmed V and J ends, which lost 1 base and 3 bases, there was a span of 16 bases. CDR1 is SGHTA and CDR2 is FQGTGA in the germline V gene. CDR3 DNA sequence: TGTGCCAGCAGCTTAAGGGGGGATCAACCTAACTACGAGCAGTACTTC. It specifies CASSLRGDQPNYEQYF. Using reference TRBV7-3 and TRBJ2-7 for the parts outside the CDR3, the full variable domain is GAGVSQTPSNKVTEKGKYVELRCDPISGHTALYWYRQSLGQGPEFLIYFQGTGAADDSGLPNDRFFAVRPEGSVSTLKIQRTERGDSAVYLCASSLRGDQPNYEQYFGPGTRLTVT.

The chain is built from TRBV28 and TRBJ2-7; D uncertain. V was cut by 5 bases and J by 4 bases, with 9 bases left in between. The germline gives CDR1 MDHEN, CDR2 SYDVKM. CDR3 length equals 12 residues. The CDR3 DNA sequence: TGTGCCAGCAGTCCCAACGGATACGAGCAGTACTTC. Protein product: CASSPNGYEQYF.

V and J are TRBV18 and TRBJ2-2; tentatively, D is TRBD1 (5 bases). The CDR3 sequence is 15 residues long. The V end was cut by 6 bases, the J end by 1 base, with 12 bases between. Germline CDR1 KGHSH, CDR2 LQKENI. The CDR3 protein is CASSVRQRNTGELFF. The CDR3 DNA reads as TGTGCCAGCTCGGTGAGACAGCGGAACACCGGGGAGCTGTTTTTT.

This sequence joins TRBV4-1 and TRBJ2-2; D is uncertain. This CDR3 region has 14 residues. V shed 4 bases and J shed 0 bases, with 6 bases lying between them. In germline, CDR1 is MGHRA, CDR2 YSYEKL. The CDR3 DNA is TGCGCCAGCAGCCTGTCGGCGAACACCGGGGAGCTGTTTTTT. This gives the protein CASSLSANTGELFF.

This clone came up once. V usage is TRBV7-2 and J usage is TRBJ1-5, with D possibly matching TRBD1 (6 bases). This CDR3 has 15 amino acids. V was cut by 6 bases and J by 6 bases, with 18 bases left in between. Germline V gives CDR1 SGHTA, CDR2 FQGNSA. Here the CDR3 reads CASSSQGTSGQPQHF. The CDR3 DNA is TGTGCCAGCAGTTCCCAGGGGACCTCGGGTCAGCCCCAGCATTTT.

The chain combines TRBV4-1 with TRBJ2-7; 13 nucleotides align to TRBD2. The CDR3 spans 16 residues. V was pared by 3 bases and J by 6 bases, with 8 bases of the junction left unmatched. CDR1 is MGHRA, CDR2 YSYEKL, per germline. Here the CDR3 DNA reads TGCGCCAGCAGCCATCTCCGGACTAGCGGGAGTCCCGAGCAGTACTTC. This sequence encodes CASSHLRTSGSPEQYF.